This is a list of T cell receptor beta chains from one sample in a study of T cell changes during pregnancy in multiple sclerosis. The repertoire was sequenced with immunoSEQ multiplex PCR; TCRdb's copy has only in-frame clones and lacks some. The table includes about 57,000 clones, 92% detected once. The specimen comprised CD4+ T cells from peripheral blood mononuclear cells, sampled in the second trimester of pregnancy. The receptors were sampled from a female donor with multiple sclerosis, enrolled in a pregnancy study. Both conserved end residues are part of each CDR3. Fields, in order: CDR3 DNA, CDR3 protein, D gene, clone size, J gene, V gene. The D gene is left open where the match is weak. Size values are once, few and many counts, or a class for expanded clones, and some rows have none.

CDR3nt: TGTGCCAGCAGTGGAGGCAGATCGTCCTACAATGAGCAGTTCTTC
CDR3aa: CASSGGRSSYNEQFF
d_gene: .
abundance: .
j_gene: TRBJ2-1
v_gene: TRBV2

CDR3nt: TGTGCCTGGAGAGCTCAGGGGAGCAATCAGCCCCAGCATTTT
CDR3aa: CAWRAQGSNQPQHF
d_gene: .
abundance: .
j_gene: TRBJ1-5
v_gene: TRBV30

CDR3nt: TGTGCCAGCAGCGTAGCGGCGGGGCCTAGCGGGCTCTACGAGCAGTACTTC
CDR3aa: CASSVAAGPSGLYEQYF
d_gene: TRBD2
abundance: .
j_gene: TRBJ2-7
v_gene: TRBV9

CDR3nt: TGTGCCAGCAGCCCGGGACTCCAAGAGACCCAGTACTTC
CDR3aa: CASSPGLQETQYF
d_gene: .
abundance: .
j_gene: TRBJ2-5
v_gene: TRBV7-7

CDR3nt: TGTGCCAGCAGTGCCGTCGGGACTAGCGGCCGAAATGAGCAGTTCTTC
CDR3aa: CASSAVGTSGRNEQFF
d_gene: TRBD2
abundance: .
j_gene: TRBJ2-1
v_gene: TRBV25-1

CDR3nt: TGTGCCAGCAGCTTGACAGGGGGTACCACTGAAGCTTTCTTT
CDR3aa: CASSLTGGTTEAFF
d_gene: TRBD1
abundance: .
j_gene: TRBJ1-1
v_gene: TRBV7-9

CDR3nt: TGTGCCAGTAGAAGGCGGGGGGACACTGAAGCTTTCTTT
CDR3aa: CASRRRGDTEAFF
d_gene: .
abundance: .
j_gene: TRBJ1-1
v_gene: TRBV19

CDR3nt: TGTGCCAGCAGACCAGCGGGGGCCTACAATGAGCAGTTCTTC
CDR3aa: CASRPAGAYNEQFF
d_gene: TRBD2
abundance: .
j_gene: TRBJ2-1
v_gene: TRBV4-2

CDR3nt: TGCGCCAGCAGCCTAACGTTGACCGGGACAGGGGAGCAGTACTTC
CDR3aa: CASSLTLTGTGEQYF
d_gene: TRBD1
abundance: .
j_gene: TRBJ2-7
v_gene: TRBV5-1

CDR3nt: TGTGCCAGCAGCGAGACCAGTTCCCGGAGTAATTCACCCCTCCACTTT
CDR3aa: CASSETSSRSNSPLHF
d_gene: .
abundance: .
j_gene: TRBJ1-6
v_gene: TRBV7-8

CDR3nt: TGTGCCAGCCTTCGGGATAGCAATCAGCCCCAGCATTTT
CDR3aa: CASLRDSNQPQHF
d_gene: .
abundance: .
j_gene: TRBJ1-5
v_gene: TRBV28

CDR3nt: TGCGCCAGCAGCTTGGTAGGGGCGGCGGGAGCGGCCCCCTACAATGAGCAGTTCTTC
CDR3aa: CASSLVGAAGAAPYNEQFF
d_gene: TRBD2
abundance: .
j_gene: TRBJ2-1
v_gene: TRBV5-1

CDR3nt: TGTGCCAGCAGCCTCGACAGCTACGAGCAGTACTTC
CDR3aa: CASSLDSYEQYF
d_gene: .
abundance: .
j_gene: TRBJ2-7
v_gene: TRBV6-6

CDR3nt: TGTGCCAGCAGTCCCTGGGGACCGGGGGAACAAGAGACCCAGTACTTC
CDR3aa: CASSPWGPGEQETQYF
d_gene: .
abundance: .
j_gene: TRBJ2-5
v_gene: TRBV27

CDR3nt: TGTGCCAGCAGTTACCCTAGCGGGAATGAGAGAGATACGCAGTATTTT
CDR3aa: CASSYPSGNERDTQYF
d_gene: TRBD2
abundance: .
j_gene: TRBJ2-3
v_gene: TRBV28

CDR3nt: TGTGCCAGCAGTCCCCTCCGGGACAGGGGTTACGAGCAGTACTTC
CDR3aa: CASSPLRDRGYEQYF
d_gene: TRBD1
abundance: .
j_gene: TRBJ2-7
v_gene: TRBV28

CDR3nt: TGTGCCAGTAGTATCCGGGAGAACACTGAAGCTTTCTTT
CDR3aa: CASSIRENTEAFF
d_gene: .
abundance: .
j_gene: TRBJ1-1
v_gene: TRBV19

CDR3nt: TGTGCCAGCAGTGCGGGGAGCTCCTACAATGAGCAGTTCTTC
CDR3aa: CASSAGSSYNEQFF
d_gene: .
abundance: once
j_gene: TRBJ2-1
v_gene: TRBV2

CDR3nt: TGTGCCAGCAGTTTATCATCCTACGAGCAGTACTTC
CDR3aa: CASSLSSYEQYF
d_gene: .
abundance: once
j_gene: TRBJ2-7
v_gene: TRBV28

CDR3nt: TGTGCCAGCAGCCGGGGACTGGACTTTACTAACTATGGCTACACCTTC
CDR3aa: CASSRGLDFTNYGYTF
d_gene: .
abundance: .
j_gene: TRBJ1-2
v_gene: TRBV7-9

CDR3nt: TGTGCCAGCAGTCTTCGCCGGGCCTACGAGCAGTACTTC
CDR3aa: CASSLRRAYEQYF
d_gene: .
abundance: .
j_gene: TRBJ2-7
v_gene: TRBV27

CDR3nt: TGCGCCAGCAGCCCAGGGGGCGCGGTGTTCGTCGATCAGCCCCAGCATTTT
CDR3aa: CASSPGGAVFVDQPQHF
d_gene: TRBD1
abundance: .
j_gene: TRBJ1-5
v_gene: TRBV5-1

CDR3nt: TGTGCCAGCAGCCTCCGCGGCGCCGGGGGAGATACGCAGTATTTT
CDR3aa: CASSLRGAGGDTQYF
d_gene: .
abundance: .
j_gene: TRBJ2-3
v_gene: TRBV7-3

CDR3nt: TGTGCTAGTGGTTTGGTACGGGAAAACACCATATATTTT
CDR3aa: CASGLVRENTIYF
d_gene: .
abundance: .
j_gene: TRBJ1-3
v_gene: TRBV12-5

CDR3nt: TGTGCCTGGGAGACAGGGGTCCACTATGGCTACACCTTC
CDR3aa: CAWETGVHYGYTF
d_gene: TRBD1
abundance: .
j_gene: TRBJ1-2
v_gene: TRBV30

CDR3nt: TGTGCCAGCAGCTATGCGGGGAAAACGAACACCGGGGAGCTGTTTTTT
CDR3aa: CASSYAGKTNTGELFF
d_gene: .
abundance: once
j_gene: TRBJ2-2
v_gene: TRBV7-6

CDR3nt: TGTGCCAGCAGCTTGGACCGGACAGGGGGCCCCGGGGAGCTGTTTTTT
CDR3aa: CASSLDRTGGPGELFF
d_gene: TRBD1
abundance: .
j_gene: TRBJ2-2
v_gene: TRBV5-4

CDR3nt: TGCAGCGTTGAAGATCTTCTGCCCGGGACTGAAGCTTTCTTT
CDR3aa: CSVEDLLPGTEAFF
d_gene: .
abundance: .
j_gene: TRBJ1-1
v_gene: TRBV29-1

CDR3nt: TGCGCCAGCAGGCGGACTAGCGGTAACACCGGGGAGCTGTTTTTT
CDR3aa: CASRRTSGNTGELFF
d_gene: TRBD2
abundance: .
j_gene: TRBJ2-2
v_gene: TRBV5-1

CDR3nt: TGTGCCAGCAGCCCGGGGACAGCGAACACCGGGGAGCTGTTTTTT
CDR3aa: CASSPGTANTGELFF
d_gene: TRBD1
abundance: .
j_gene: TRBJ2-2
v_gene: TRBV11-3

CDR3nt: TGTGCCGGGAGGGATACAGGGCACGGCTATGGCTACACCTTC
CDR3aa: CAGRDTGHGYGYTF
d_gene: .
abundance: .
j_gene: TRBJ1-2
v_gene: TRBV30

CDR3nt: TGCGCCAGTCAAGGACTAGCCCAAAACAACAATGAGCAGTTCTTC
CDR3aa: CASQGLAQNNNEQFF
d_gene: TRBD2
abundance: .
j_gene: TRBJ2-1
v_gene: TRBV5-1

CDR3nt: TGTGCCGTTCGAACAGGGGGTTTGGGGATCACTGAAGCTTTCTTT
CDR3aa: CAVRTGGLGITEAFF
d_gene: TRBD1
abundance: .
j_gene: TRBJ1-1
v_gene: TRBV28

CDR3nt: TGTGCCAGCAGCTTCCCGGGGAATGAGCAGTTCTTC
CDR3aa: CASSFPGNEQFF
d_gene: .
abundance: .
j_gene: TRBJ2-1
v_gene: TRBV13

CDR3nt: TGTGCCAGCAGCTTATACGACCGAGGAACTGGAAACACCATATATTTT
CDR3aa: CASSLYDRGTGNTIYF
d_gene: .
abundance: .
j_gene: TRBJ1-3
v_gene: TRBV7-2

CDR3nt: TGTGCCTGGAGTGTAAGGCGGGCTCGGGATGAGCAGTTCTTC
CDR3aa: CAWSVRRARDEQFF
d_gene: .
abundance: .
j_gene: TRBJ2-1
v_gene: TRBV30